This T cell receptor beta chain was recorded in a study of blood T cell repertoires in COVID-19. In the study overall: PBMCs, B-cell-depleted T cells, or T cells provided the cDNA or gDNA that made up the material.

Looked up from germline, CDR1 is SGDLS and CDR2 is YYNGEE. Trimming took 3 bases from V and 10 from J; bases not matched to a gene: 8. This CDR3 has 15 residues. Using immunoSEQ multiplex PCR, the repertoire was profiled, and TCRdb retains in-frame clones only, with some absent. The repertoire includes about 480,000 clones, 70% to 90% of them detected once, and 8.3% sits in the top ten. The sample was PBMCs or T cells enriched from blood (not recorded which). J is TRBJ1-4 and V is TRBV9; 11 bases align to TRBD1. The receptor's source is a woman in her sixties or seventies who had recovered from COVID-19. The CDR3 DNA sequence: TGTGCCAGCAGCGCCCCGGGACAGGGGGAGGGAAAACTGTTTTTT. Its protein is CASSAPGQGEGKLFF.